This T cell receptor beta chain was profiled in a study of blood T cell repertoires in COVID-19. About the research overall: Samples representing acute and convalescent COVID-19 were sourced from the United States, Italy and Spain. Sample material is recorded as cDNA or gDNA derived from T cells, B-cell-depleted T cells, or PBMCs.

Authors' analysis steps: Estimation of nucleated cell counts relied on the amplification of reference gene primers. Repertoires were generated with immunoSEQ multiplex PCR, while TCRdb's copy carries only in-frame clones and drops some. The V and J calls and the clone size are those of that table, but D and trimming were determined from the DNA. The table has about 320,000 clones, 88% seen once. The receptor's source is a woman in her 30s with COVID-19, enrolled during active disease. Sequenced: peripheral blood.

CDR3 protein: CAWRAGGQVNTEAFF. The CDR3 DNA follows: TGTGCCTGGAGGGCAGGGGGCCAAGTGAACACTGAAGCTTTCTTT. The V call is TRBV30, the J call TRBJ1-1; TRBD1 agrees at 8 bases. The CDR3 is 15 residues long. Germline V gene data show CDR1 as GTSNPN and CDR2 as SVGIG (reference sequence). V was pared by 3 bases and J by 0 bases, with 6 bases of the junction left unmatched.